Listed below are T cell receptor beta chains from one sample, sequenced in a study of shared clonotypes between healthy human individuals. Sequenced by immunoSEQ multiplex PCR; TCRdb stores in-frame clones only, minus some. The table lists under 1,900,000 clones, just under 99% of them singletons, with about 0.34% in the top ten. The sequencing input was naive CD4+ T cells sorted from blood. Receptors were obtained from a young man in good health. The CDR3 runs from the conserved cysteine through the conserved F or W. The D gene is left open where the match is weak. Not all rows give a size; the values are once, few, many and, for expanded clones, a class.

TRBJ1-2	.	.	TRBV2	CASSAGSPFTYYGYTF	TGTGCCAGCAGTGCTGGTTCACCCTTCACCTACTATGGCTACACCTTC
TRBJ2-7	.	.	TRBV19	CASSSGFYEQYF	TGTGCCAGTAGTTCAGGTTTCTACGAGCAGTACTTC
TRBJ1-1	TRBD1	.	TRBV5-1	CASSLEAGGILMNTEAFF	TGCGCCAGCAGCTTGGAGGCAGGGGGAATTCTGATGAACACTGAAGCTTTCTTT
TRBJ1-1	.	.	TRBV9	CASSGGNLNTEAFF	TGTGCCAGCAGCGGTGGCAATTTGAACACTGAAGCTTTCTTT
TRBJ2-2	.	.	TRBV29-1	CSVTGPLNTGELFF	TGCAGCGTGACGGGACCGCTCAACACCGGGGAGCTGTTTTTT
TRBJ2-2	TRBD2	.	TRBV28	CASSLTAGLAGGRFIGNTGELFF	TGTGCCAGCAGTTTGACCGCGGGACTAGCGGGAGGGCGGTTTATAGGGAACACCGGGGAGCTGTTTTTT
TRBJ2-2	.	.	TRBV5-1	CASSMEVAENTGELFF	TGCGCCAGCAGTATGGAAGTGGCCGAAAACACCGGGGAGCTGTTTTTT
TRBJ1-5	.	.	TRBV9	CASSISTPARNNQPQHF	TGTGCCAGTAGTATTTCCACCCCGGCCCGAAACAATCAGCCCCAGCATTTT
TRBJ2-7	TRBD2	.	TRBV10-3	CAISEYRRGVSSYEQYF	TGTGCCATCAGTGAGTACCGTCGGGGGGTCTCCTCCTACGAGCAGTACTTC
TRBJ2-5	.	.	TRBV29-1	CSAVSRMVETQYF	TGCAGTGCCGTTTCCAGGATGGTAGAGACCCAGTACTTC
TRBJ1-1	.	.	TRBV5-4	CASSPGGPGDKTEAFF	TGTGCCAGCAGCCCTGGAGGGCCGGGGGACAAGACTGAAGCTTTCTTT
TRBJ1-1	TRBD1	.	TRBV5-6	CASSLWDRGFAEAFF	TGTGCCAGCAGCTTATGGGACAGGGGATTTGCTGAAGCTTTCTTT
TRBJ2-5	.	.	TRBV10-3	CAIHNGGTGETQYF	TGTGCCATCCACAATGGCGGGACGGGGGAGACCCAGTACTTC
TRBJ1-1	TRBD1	.	TRBV7-2	CASSTRGQGMNTEAFF	TGTGCCAGCAGCACTAGGGGACAGGGTATGAACACTGAAGCTTTCTTT
TRBJ2-3	.	.	TRBV5-6	CASSLDQGSRSDTQYF	TGTGCCAGCAGCTTGGATCAGGGATCGAGGTCAGATACGCAGTATTTT
TRBJ1-1	.	.	TRBV18	CASSTAGTKNTEAFF	TGTGCCAGCTCGACCGCCGGGACAAAGAACACTGAAGCTTTCTTT
TRBJ2-5	.	.	TRBV5-1	CASSRPSLGETQYF	TGCGCCAGCAGCAGGCCGTCTCTAGGGGAGACCCAGTACTTC
TRBJ2-2	TRBD2	once	TRBV28	CASIKLAENTGELFF	TGTGCCAGCATTAAACTAGCGGAAAACACCGGGGAGCTGTTTTTT
TRBJ2-7	.	.	TRBV9	CASSATGSSYEQYF	TGTGCCAGCAGCGCCACAGGGAGCTCCTACGAGCAGTACTTC
TRBJ2-1	TRBD1	.	TRBV27	CASRRTGAVHNEQFF	TGTGCCAGCAGGAGAACAGGGGCCGTTCACAATGAGCAGTTCTTC
TRBJ2-1	.	.	TRBV10-3	CAIRATSGSRIDEQFF	TGTGCCATCAGAGCCACCTCCGGGTCTAGAATTGATGAGCAGTTCTTC
TRBJ2-1	.	.	TRBV28	CASSLFPSGSSYNEQFF	TGTGCCAGCAGTTTATTCCCCTCGGGAAGCTCCTACAATGAGCAGTTCTTC
TRBJ1-1	.	.	TRBV4-3	CASSQAAGVSTEAFF	TGCGCCAGCAGCCAAGCGGCGGGGGTGAGCACTGAAGCTTTCTTT
TRBJ2-1	TRBD2	.	TRBV10-2	CASSDPTGLAGLNEQFF	TGCGCCAGCAGTGACCCCACCGGACTAGCGGGGCTAAATGAGCAGTTCTTC
TRBJ2-3	.	.	TRBV7-9	CASSNSQGLYKVDTQYF	TGTGCCAGCAGCAACTCACAGGGACTTTATAAGGTAGATACGCAGTATTTT
TRBJ1-2	TRBD1	.	TRBV15	CATSRDPAGGTYGYTF	TGTGCCACCAGCAGAGATCCCGCAGGGGGAACCTATGGCTACACCTTC
TRBJ2-2	.	once	TRBV5-4	CASSLGRTGELFF	TGTGCCAGCAGCTTAGGTCGTACCGGGGAGCTGTTTTTT
TRBJ2-1	TRBD1	once	TRBV27	CASKEVLGGVGSYNEQFF	TGTGCCAGCAAAGAGGTTCTAGGGGGCGTTGGCTCCTACAATGAGCAGTTCTTC
TRBJ2-3	.	.	TRBV18	CASSPLASTDTQYF	TGTGCCAGCTCACCACTTGCGAGCACAGATACGCAGTATTTT
TRBJ1-1	.	once	TRBV29-1	CSAWTGEAFF	TGCAGCGCTTGGACTGGTGAAGCTTTCTTT
TRBJ2-1	.	.	TRBV9	CASSVSLGGSYNEQFF	TGTGCCAGCAGCGTCTCCTTGGGGGGCTCCTACAATGAGCAGTTCTTC
TRBJ2-3	.	.	TRBV7-6	CASSLVGGRASNTQYF	TGTGCCAGCAGCTTAGTAGGTGGCAGGGCGTCAAATACGCAGTATTTT
TRBJ2-3	TRBD1	.	TRBV5-4	CASRNGQVPTDTQYF	TGTGCCAGCAGAAACGGACAGGTACCGACAGATACGCAGTATTTT
TRBJ1-2	TRBD1	once	TRBV7-9	CASSKAGTGGYGYTF	TGTGCCAGCAGCAAAGCCGGGACAGGGGGATATGGCTACACCTTC
TRBJ2-5	.	.	TRBV18	CASSPPRGMETQYF	TGTGCCAGCTCACCACCCAGGGGTATGGAGACCCAGTACTTC
TRBJ2-2	.	.	TRBV7-6	CASSLNSPPGELFF	TGTGCCAGCAGCTTAAACAGTCCTCCAGGGGAGCTGTTTTTT
TRBJ2-1	.	.	TRBV13	CASKEGPPVGGNEQFF	TGTGCCTCAAAAGAAGGGCCACCCGTTGGTGGCAATGAGCAGTTCTTC
TRBJ2-7	.	.	TRBV14	CASSQVQGSEQYF	TGTGCCAGCAGCCAAGTCCAGGGAAGCGAGCAGTACTTC
TRBJ2-5	TRBD2	.	TRBV28	CASSLLQLAGGQETQYF	TGTGCCAGCAGTTTACTCCAACTAGCGGGAGGCCAAGAGACCCAGTACTTC
TRBJ2-2	.	.	TRBV5-1	CASSELRNTGELFF	TGCGCCAGCAGCGAACTACGTAACACCGGGGAGCTGTTTTTT
TRBJ2-7	TRBD1	.	TRBV5-1	CASSLYRTGTSYEQYF	TGCGCCAGCAGCTTGTATAGGACAGGGACCTCCTACGAGCAGTACTTC
TRBJ2-1	TRBD2	.	TRBV28	CLSGSSYNEQFF	TGTCTTAGCGGGAGCTCCTACAATGAGCAGTTCTTC
TRBJ2-7	TRBD1	.	TRBV16	CASSRRTGGLTYEQYF	TGTGCCAGCAGCCGCCGGACAGGCGGCCTCACCTACGAGCAGTACTTC
TRBJ2-2	TRBD2	.	TRBV7-2	CASSLQLAGLPGELFF	TGTGCCAGCAGCTTACAACTAGCGGGCCTGCCCGGGGAGCTGTTTTTT